This T cell receptor beta chain was profiled in a study of regulatory T cells in long-lasting Graves disease (dated by TCRdb to the early 2020s). A note on the overall study: Persistent Graves' disease was defined as antithyroid drug treatment for over 5 years with persistently positive TSH receptor autoantibodies. Persistent Graves' disease patients were compared with newly diagnosed Graves' disease patients by peripheral blood TCR sequencing and RNA sequencing. The study was registered as a clinical trial and conducted in China. A total of around 35 samples underwent TCR sequencing: about 13 from persistent and around 20 from newly diagnosed Graves' disease patients. Antithyroid drugs had been taken for roughly 10 years on average by persistent Graves' disease patients in the clinical cohort. General conclusions and limits of the study: Lower TCR Shannon entropy and fewer highly expanded clones were observed in persistent Graves' disease patients than in newly diagnosed patients, which suggested clonal expansion. Only the TCR beta chain was sequenced and analyzed. More public clonotypes were shared among persistent patients (under 3,000) than among newly diagnosed patients (roughly 960). Persistent disease showed preferential use of TRBV28, TRBJ1-2 and TRBJ2-5, whereas newly diagnosed disease favored TRBV20-1 and TRBJ2-1. Only peripheral blood was studied, because thyroid tissue, the primary lesion, was inaccessible. The authors acknowledged the small sample size as a limitation that may reduce accuracy.

V was cut back by 3 bases and J by 8 bases, leaving a gap of 10 bases between them. The CDR1 and CDR2 encoded by the germline V gene (reference sequence) are DFQATT and SNEGSKA. The CDR3 starts with the cysteine, ends with the phenylalanine, and has 11 residues. This entry keeps only the CDR3 DNA: 33 bases, framed from base 1. The library was generated by multiplex PCR. Sequenced using an Illumina HiSeq 4000. To build TCR beta libraries, CDR3 regions were amplified by Arm-PCR using iRepertoire HTBI primers. Gel purification was performed on PCR products prior to sequencing. The paper's processing steps were these. A total of roughly 58 TRBV and 14 TRBJ segments were identified across samples and were used for gene usage analysis of CDR3 amino acid clonotypes. COPE and FqMerger were used to merge the filtered high-quality paired reads into contigs. BLAST was used to align contigs to IMGT TRBV, TRBD and TRBJ reference genes, and CDR3 was defined according to IMGT. Any clonotype with a frequency above 0.1% was counted as a highly expanded clone. Repertoire diversity was measured by Shannon entropy, and V-J evenness by the Gini coefficient. Public clonotypes were defined as clonotypes shared by more than one individual. TCRdb took the public reads, trimmed them with fastp at Q25, ran MiXCR for clone calling and kept in-frame beta chains. Every distinct CDR3 protein forms one entry, paired with its most common genes and DNA. The V and J calls and clone size are TCRdb's, not the authors'. This sample is represented by about 470,000 distinct CDR3 sequences; around 20% of them were singletons. 6.5% to 10% of the sample is held by the ten biggest clonotypes.

This clonotype was observed at least ten times. Its antigen remains undetermined. Nothing much larger sits one base from this clone, and base qualities are not available. The time point label here, explained by the study, means: persistent/refractory GD, antithyroid drugs over 5 years with positive TRAb. For both TCR sequencing and RNA sequencing, RNA was extracted from PBMCs in TRIzol. The diagnosis of Graves' disease was made according to American Thyroid Association guidelines. Patients for the study were recruited at an endocrinology department in Xi'an, China. Each patient gave 8.5 to 9.5 milliliters of peripheral blood, collected in an EDTA anticoagulant tube. Ficoll Paque Plus density gradient separation was used to isolate PBMCs, and no further T cell sorting was done. An Agilent 2100 Bioanalyzer and agarose gel were used to check RNA quality, while a NanoDrop 2000 measured RNA concentration.

The specimen comprised peripheral blood mononuclear cells (PBMCs), sampled when the disease was refractory, from a patient treated with antithyroid drugs. The chain is encoded by TRBV20-1 joined to TRBJ1-2; the D gene is perhaps TRBD1, on 6 matching bases. The receptor's source is a female donor with Graves disease. The encoded CDR3 is CSARGARGYTF. The DNA sequence reads TGCAGTGCTAGGGGGGCTCGGGGCTACACCTTC.